This T cell receptor beta chain was profiled in a study of cytomegalovirus exposure and HLA in healthy donors. Study outcomes and limitations: The authors later found TCR association rates varying by HLA locus, with DRB1 most and HLA-C fewest. Cytomegalovirus-associated TCR beta chains were listed, numbering approximately 150. HLA restriction was apparent for most CMV-associated TCR beta chains in a later analysis.

The length of the CDR3 is 15 residues. CDR1 is MNHNS and CDR2 is SASEGT in the germline V gene. V was pared by 2 bases and J by 1 base, with 11 bases between. PCR amplification relied on 60 Vbeta primers (plus 13 Jbeta primers). In the study's own analysis: An analysis that came later counted 80 million or so unique TCR beta chains, 9 million to 12 million shared. The method was immunoSEQ multiplex PCR; TCRdb's version includes in-frame clones alone and lacks a portion of them. Clone size and V and J calls were adopted from that table, with D and trimming inferred from the DNA. The sample has some 250,000 clones; 82% are singletons. In this sample, this clone turned up a few times. The antigen remains undetermined.

The receptor's source is a woman in her thirties or forties in good health and CMV-seropositive. The chain uses TRBV6-1 and TRBJ1-1, with D possibly matching TRBD1 (5 bases). What was sequenced was PBMCs. CDR3 amino acids: CASSEHGGENTEAFF. The CDR3 nucleotides read TGTGCCAGCAGTGAACATGGGGGGGAGAACACTGAAGCTTTCTTT.